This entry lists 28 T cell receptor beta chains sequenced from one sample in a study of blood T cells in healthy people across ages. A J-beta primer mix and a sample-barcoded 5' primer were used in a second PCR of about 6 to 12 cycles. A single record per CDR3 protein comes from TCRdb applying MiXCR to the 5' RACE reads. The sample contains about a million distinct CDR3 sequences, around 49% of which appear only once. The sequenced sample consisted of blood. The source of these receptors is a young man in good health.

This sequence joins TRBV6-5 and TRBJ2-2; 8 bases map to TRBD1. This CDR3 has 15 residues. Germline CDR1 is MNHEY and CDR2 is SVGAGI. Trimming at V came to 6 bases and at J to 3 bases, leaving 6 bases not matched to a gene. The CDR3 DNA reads TGTGCCAGCAGCCCAAGGACAGGGTACACCGGGGAGCTGTTTTTT. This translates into CASSPRTGYTGELFF.

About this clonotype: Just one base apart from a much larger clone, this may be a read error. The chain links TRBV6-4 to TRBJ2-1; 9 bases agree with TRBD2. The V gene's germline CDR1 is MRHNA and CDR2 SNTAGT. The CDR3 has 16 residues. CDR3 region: CAGSDSLAGSYNEQFF. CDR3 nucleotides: TGTGCCGGCAGTGACTCACTAGCGGGCTCCTACAATGAGCAGTTCTTC.

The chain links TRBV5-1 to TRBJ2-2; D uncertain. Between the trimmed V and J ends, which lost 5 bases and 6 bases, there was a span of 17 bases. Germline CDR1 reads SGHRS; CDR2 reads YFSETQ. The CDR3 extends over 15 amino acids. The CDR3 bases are TGCGCCAGCAGACCCGACCTCACGAAAGCCGGGGAGCTGTTTTTT. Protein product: CASRPDLTKAGELFF.

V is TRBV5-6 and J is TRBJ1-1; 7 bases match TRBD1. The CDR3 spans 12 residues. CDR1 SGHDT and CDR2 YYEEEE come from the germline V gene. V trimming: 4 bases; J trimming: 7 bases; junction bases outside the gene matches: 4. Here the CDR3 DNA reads TGTGCCAGCAGCCGACAGGGACGTGAAGCTTTCTTT. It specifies CASSRQGREAFF.

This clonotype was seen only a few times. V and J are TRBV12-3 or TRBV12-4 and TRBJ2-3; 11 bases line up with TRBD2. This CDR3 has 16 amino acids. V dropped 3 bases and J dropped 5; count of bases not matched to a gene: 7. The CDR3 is CASSFGLAGGRDTQYF. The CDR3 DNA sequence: TGTGCCAGCAGTTTTGGTCTAGCGGGGGGTAGAGATACGCAGTATTTT.

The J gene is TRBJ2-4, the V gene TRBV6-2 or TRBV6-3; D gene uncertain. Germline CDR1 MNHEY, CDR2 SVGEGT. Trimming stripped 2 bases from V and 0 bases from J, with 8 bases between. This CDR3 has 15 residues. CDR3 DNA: TGTGCCAGCAGTTACGACACCCTAGCCAAAAACATTCAGTACTTC. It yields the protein CASSYDTLAKNIQYF.

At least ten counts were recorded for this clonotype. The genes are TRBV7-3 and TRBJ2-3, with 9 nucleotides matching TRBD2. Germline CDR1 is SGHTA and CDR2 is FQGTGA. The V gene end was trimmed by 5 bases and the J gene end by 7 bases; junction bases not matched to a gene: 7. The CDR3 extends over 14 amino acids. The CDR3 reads CASSPTGTSHTQYF. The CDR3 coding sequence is TGTGCCAGCAGCCCCACCGGGACTAGCCATACGCAGTATTTT.

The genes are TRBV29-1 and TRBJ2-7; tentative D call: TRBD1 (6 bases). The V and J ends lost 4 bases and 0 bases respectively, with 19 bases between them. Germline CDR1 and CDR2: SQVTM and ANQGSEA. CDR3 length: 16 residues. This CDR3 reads CSVVDESGALSYEQYF. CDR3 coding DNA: TGCAGCGTTGTAGACGAGTCAGGGGCACTCTCCTACGAGCAGTACTTC.

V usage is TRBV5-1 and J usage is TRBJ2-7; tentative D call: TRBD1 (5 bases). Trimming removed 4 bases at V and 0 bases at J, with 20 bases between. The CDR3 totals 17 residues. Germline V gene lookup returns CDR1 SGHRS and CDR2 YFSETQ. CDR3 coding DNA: TGCGCCAGCAGCCCGACCTTTGGCCAGGGCGGCTCCTACGAGCAGTACTTC. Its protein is CASSPTFGQGGSYEQYF.

The CDR3 nucleotides are TGTGCCAGCAGCTTAACGTACACCTACGAGCAGTACTTC. Translated: CASSLTYTYEQYF. The chain links TRBV7-2 to TRBJ2-7; D is unclear. This CDR3 contains 13 residues. Trimming pared 2 bases from V and 2 bases from J, leaving 7 bases between. Looked up from germline, CDR1 is SGHTA and CDR2 is FQGNSA.

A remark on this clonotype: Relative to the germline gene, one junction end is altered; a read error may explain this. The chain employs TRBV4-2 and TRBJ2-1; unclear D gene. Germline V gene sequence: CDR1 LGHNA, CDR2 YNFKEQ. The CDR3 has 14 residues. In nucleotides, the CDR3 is TGTGCCAGCAGCCAACCCCAGTCCTACAATGGGCAGTTCTTC. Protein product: CASSQPQSYNGQFF.

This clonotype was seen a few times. The CDR3 region has the DNA TGTGCCAGCAGCTTAAGTTGGGGAGAGACCCAGTACTTC. It yields the protein CASSLSWGETQYF. J is TRBJ2-5 and V is TRBV11-2; D is unresolved. This CDR3 has 13 residues. Germline V gene lookup returns CDR1 SGHAT and CDR2 FQNNGV. The V end was cut by 2 bases, the J end by 4 bases, with 8 bases between.

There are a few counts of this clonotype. The DNA for the CDR3 is TGCGCCAGCAGCCAAGATTTTCGGGGAGAGCAGTTCTTC. Encoded protein: CASSQDFRGEQFF. V gene TRBV4-1 combines with J gene TRBJ2-1, with D tentatively TRBD2 (5 bases). Looked up from germline, CDR1 is MGHRA and CDR2 is YSYEKL. There are 13 residues in the CDR3. V was trimmed by 0 bases and J by 10 bases, leaving 10 bases between them.

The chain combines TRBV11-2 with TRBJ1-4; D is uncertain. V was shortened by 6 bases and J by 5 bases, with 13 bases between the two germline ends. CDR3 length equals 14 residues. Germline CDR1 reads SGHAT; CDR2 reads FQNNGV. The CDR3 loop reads CASREGLRNEKLFF. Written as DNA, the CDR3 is TGTGCCAGCAGGGAAGGACTTAGAAATGAAAAACTGTTTTTT.

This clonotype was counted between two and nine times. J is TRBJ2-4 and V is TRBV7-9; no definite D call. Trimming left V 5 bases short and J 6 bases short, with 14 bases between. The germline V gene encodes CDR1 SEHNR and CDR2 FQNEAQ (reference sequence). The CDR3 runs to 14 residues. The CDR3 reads CASSERGSLNIQYF. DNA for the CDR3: TGTGCCAGCAGCGAGCGAGGCAGCCTAAACATTCAGTACTTC.

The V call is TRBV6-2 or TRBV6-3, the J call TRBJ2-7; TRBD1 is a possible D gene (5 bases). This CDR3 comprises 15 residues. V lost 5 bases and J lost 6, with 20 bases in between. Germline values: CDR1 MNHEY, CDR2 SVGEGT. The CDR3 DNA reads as TGTGCCAGCAGTCCACGGGCGGCAGGGTATCTCGAGCAGTACTTC. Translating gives CASSPRAAGYLEQYF.

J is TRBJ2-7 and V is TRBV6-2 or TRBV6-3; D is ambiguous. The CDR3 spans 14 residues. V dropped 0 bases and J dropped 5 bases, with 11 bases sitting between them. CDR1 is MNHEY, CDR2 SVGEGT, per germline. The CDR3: CASSYSSTAHEQYF. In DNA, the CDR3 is TGTGCCAGCAGTTACTCCAGTACAGCCCACGAGCAGTACTTC.

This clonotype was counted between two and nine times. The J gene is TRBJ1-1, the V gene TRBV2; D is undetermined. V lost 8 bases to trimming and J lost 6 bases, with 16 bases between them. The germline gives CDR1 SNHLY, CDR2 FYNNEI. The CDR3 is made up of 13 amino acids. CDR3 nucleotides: TGTGCCAGCGTGTGGAGGGTTGACTCTGAAGCTTTCTTT. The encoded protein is CASVWRVDSEAFF.

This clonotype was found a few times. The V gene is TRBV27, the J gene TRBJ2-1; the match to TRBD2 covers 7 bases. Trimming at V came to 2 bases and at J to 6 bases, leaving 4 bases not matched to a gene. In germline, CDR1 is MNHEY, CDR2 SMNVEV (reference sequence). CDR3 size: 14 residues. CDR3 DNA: TGTGCCAGCAGTTTAACAACTAGCGTCAATGAGCAGTTCTTC. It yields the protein CASSLTTSVNEQFF.

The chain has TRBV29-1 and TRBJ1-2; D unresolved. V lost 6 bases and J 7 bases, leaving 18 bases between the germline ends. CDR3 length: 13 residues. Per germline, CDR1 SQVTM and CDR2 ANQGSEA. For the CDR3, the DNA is TGCAGCGTCGTAACTACCCCCGCTATTGGCTACACCTTC. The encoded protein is CSVVTTPAIGYTF.

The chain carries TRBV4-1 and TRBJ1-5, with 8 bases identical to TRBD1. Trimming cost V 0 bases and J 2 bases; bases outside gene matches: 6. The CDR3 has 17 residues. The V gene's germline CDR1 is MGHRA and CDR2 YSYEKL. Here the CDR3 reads CASSQDPGGRGNQPQHF. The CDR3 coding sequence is TGCGCCAGCAGCCAAGATCCAGGGGGCAGAGGCAATCAGCCCCAGCATTTT.

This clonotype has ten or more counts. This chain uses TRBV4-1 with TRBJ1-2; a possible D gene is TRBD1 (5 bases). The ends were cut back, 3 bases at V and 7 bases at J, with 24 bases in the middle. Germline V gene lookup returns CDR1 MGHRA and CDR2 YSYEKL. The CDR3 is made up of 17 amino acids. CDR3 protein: CASSQGGRMASGGGYTF. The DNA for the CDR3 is TGCGCCAGCAGCCAGGGGGGACGGATGGCCAGTGGGGGTGGCTACACCTTC.

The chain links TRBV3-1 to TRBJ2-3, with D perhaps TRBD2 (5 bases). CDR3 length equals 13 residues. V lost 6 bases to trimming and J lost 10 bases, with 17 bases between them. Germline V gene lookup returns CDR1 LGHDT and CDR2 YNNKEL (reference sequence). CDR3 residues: CASSQLVGEAQYF. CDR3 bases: TGTGCCAGCAGTCAACTAGTGGGTGAGGCGCAGTATTTT.

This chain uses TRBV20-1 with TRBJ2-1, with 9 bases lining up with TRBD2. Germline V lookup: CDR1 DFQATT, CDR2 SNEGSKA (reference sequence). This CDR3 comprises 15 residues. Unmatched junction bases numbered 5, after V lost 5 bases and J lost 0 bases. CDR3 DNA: TGCAGTGCTTCTAGCGGGGTGAGCTCCTACAATGAGCAGTTCTTC. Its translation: CSASSGVSSYNEQFF.

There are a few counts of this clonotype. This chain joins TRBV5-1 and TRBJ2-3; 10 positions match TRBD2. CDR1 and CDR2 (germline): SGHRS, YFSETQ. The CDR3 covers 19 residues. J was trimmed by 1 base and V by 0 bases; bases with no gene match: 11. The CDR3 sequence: CASSLEGTSGGAGTDTQYF. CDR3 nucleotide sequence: TGCGCCAGCAGCTTGGAGGGAACCAGCGGGGGGGCCGGCACAGATACGCAGTATTTT.

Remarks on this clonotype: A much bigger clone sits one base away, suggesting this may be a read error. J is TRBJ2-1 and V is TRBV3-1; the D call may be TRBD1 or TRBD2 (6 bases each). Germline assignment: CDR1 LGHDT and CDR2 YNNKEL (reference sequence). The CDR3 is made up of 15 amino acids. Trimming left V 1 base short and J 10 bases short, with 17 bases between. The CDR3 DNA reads TGTGCCAGCAGCCAAGGCCGGGGGCGGATCCACGAGCAGTTCTTC. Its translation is CASSQGRGRIHEQFF.

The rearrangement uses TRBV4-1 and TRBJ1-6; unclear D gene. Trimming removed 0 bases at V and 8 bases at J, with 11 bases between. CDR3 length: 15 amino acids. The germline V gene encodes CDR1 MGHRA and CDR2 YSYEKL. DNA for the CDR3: TGCGCCAGCAGCCAAGATCAAGGGATTGATTCACCCCTCCACTTT. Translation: CASSQDQGIDSPLHF.

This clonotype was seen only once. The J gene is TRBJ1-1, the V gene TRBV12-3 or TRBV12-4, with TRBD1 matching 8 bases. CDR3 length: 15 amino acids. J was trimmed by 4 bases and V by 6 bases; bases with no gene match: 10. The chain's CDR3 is CASSRPGQGSTEAFF. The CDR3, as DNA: TGTGCCAGCAGCCGCCCCGGACAGGGCAGCACTGAAGCTTTCTTT.